A single sample gave rise to the 11 T cell receptor beta chains below, sequenced in a study of OX40 agonist ivuxolimab in advanced cancers. TCRdb's copy holds only in-frame clones and misses some; the assay was immunoSEQ multiplex PCR. The sample has tens of thousands of clones; roughly 87% are singletons. The sequenced sample was CD4+ or CD8+ T cells sorted from blood, obtained in a trial of the OX40 agonist ivuxolimab. Receptors originate from an adult with an advanced solid tumor such as melanoma, head and neck, liver or kidney cancer.

V usage is TRBV9 and J usage is TRBJ2-3; 8 bases match TRBD2. With 6 bases clipped from V and 2 bases from J, the junction kept 5 bases outside the gene matches. There are 14 residues in the CDR3. Germline values: CDR1 SGDLS, CDR2 YYNGEE. The CDR3 nucleotides read TGTGCCAGCAAAACGGGAGGGCTCACAGATACGCAGTATTTT. Protein sequence: CASKTGGLTDTQYF.

The chain links TRBV5-5 to TRBJ2-5; no clear D. The CDR3 has 14 residues. Between the trimmed V and J ends, which lost 0 bases and 2 bases, there was a span of 8 bases. Germline lookup yields CDR1 SGHKS and CDR2 YYEKEE (reference sequence). The CDR3 DNA reads TGTGCCAGCAGCTTGGTATCTGGGCAAGAGACCCAGTACTTC. Translating gives CASSLVSGQETQYF. The complete variable domain, with remaining parts taken from reference TRBV5-5 and TRBJ2-5, reads DAGVTQSPTHLIKTRGQQVTLRCSPISGHKSVSWYQQVLGQGPQFIFQYYEKEERGRGNFPDRFSARQFPNYSSELNVNALLLGDSALYLCASSLVSGQETQYFGPGTRLLVL.

The rearrangement uses TRBV7-9 and TRBJ2-7, with D maybe TRBD2 (5 bases). This CDR3 region has 12 residues. V was pared by 7 bases and J by 5 bases, with 12 bases between. The germline V gene encodes CDR1 SEHNR and CDR2 FQNEAQ (reference sequence). The CDR3 DNA is TGTGCCAGCACGAGAGGGATCCACGAGCAGTACTTC. It encodes CASTRGIHEQYF.

The rearrangement links TRBV29-1 to TRBJ2-3; tentative D call: TRBD2 (5 bases). The germline CDR1 and CDR2 sequences are SQVTM and ANQGSEA. With 7 bases removed from V and 0 bases from J, the gap between germline ends came to 11 bases. The CDR3 spans 13 residues. CDR3 coding DNA: TGCAGCGGGCTAGCAGACAGCACAGATACGCAGTATTTT. Its protein is CSGLADSTDTQYF.

The rearrangement links TRBV19 to TRBJ1-5; D might be TRBD1 (6 bases). Between the trimmed V and J ends, which lost 4 bases and 1 base, there was a span of 14 bases. Germline CDR1 reads LNHDA; CDR2 reads SQIVND (reference sequence). This CDR3 comprises 16 residues. The CDR3 loop reads CASSSHPQGSNQPQHF. The DNA of the CDR3 is TGTGCCAGTAGTAGCCACCCACAGGGAAGCAATCAGCCCCAGCATTTT.

The chain recombines TRBV9 with TRBJ2-1, with 9 bases aligning to TRBD2. This CDR3 is 14 amino acids long. The V gene end was trimmed by 1 base and the J gene end by 8 bases; junction bases not matched to a gene: 4. Germline lookup yields CDR1 SGDLS and CDR2 YYNGEE. The CDR3 region is CASSVLREGDEQFF. CDR3 sequence (DNA): TGTGCCAGCAGCGTACTGCGGGAGGGGGATGAGCAGTTCTTC.

V and J are TRBV10-3 and TRBJ2-2; TRBD1 aligns across 8 bases. Germline V lookup: CDR1 ENHRY, CDR2 SYGVKD. The CDR3 sequence is 14 residues long. V shed 6 bases and J 5 bases; nucleotides not matched to a gene: 5. The CDR3 coding sequence is TGTGCCATCAGGCGACAGGGGTGGACCGGGGAGCTGTTTTTT. It is translated as CAIRRQGWTGELFF.

This chain joins TRBV7-9 and TRBJ1-5, with 10 nucleotides matching TRBD1. Trimming at V came to 2 bases and at J to 2 bases, leaving 6 bases not matched to a gene. This CDR3 region has 17 residues. Per the germline V gene, CDR1 is SEHNR and CDR2 is FQNEAQ (reference sequence). CDR3 region: CASSLLSGTGGNQPQHF. In DNA form, the CDR3 reads TGTGCCAGCAGCTTATTATCTGGGACAGGGGGCAATCAGCCCCAGCATTTT.

The chain is built from TRBV6-6 and TRBJ2-2; D is perhaps TRBD1 (5 bases). Germline CDR1 and CDR2: MNHNY and SVGAGI (reference sequence). V dropped 2 bases and J dropped 3 bases, with 7 bases sitting between them. The CDR3 contains 14 residues. The CDR3 nucleotides are TGTGCCAGCAGTTACACGACAGACACCGGGGAGCTGTTTTTT. This encodes CASSYTTDTGELFF.

This chain uses TRBV14 with TRBJ2-5; no clear D. From germline, CDR1 is SGHDN and CDR2 FVKESK. Deletions cut 0 bases from V and 5 bases from J, with 13 bases between. This CDR3 region has 15 residues. Written as DNA, the CDR3 is TGTGCCAGCAGCCAAGAGAACTATGTAGAGGAGACCCAGTACTTC. Translating it yields CASSQENYVEETQYF.

The chain has TRBV28 and TRBJ2-4; D ambiguous. The CDR3 covers 13 residues. V was pared by 6 bases and J by 12 bases, with 18 bases between. Germline assignment: CDR1 MDHEN and CDR2 SYDVKM. CDR3 protein: CASRPGENAYQYF. Here the CDR3 DNA reads TGTGCCAGCAGACCTGGAGAGAACGCATATCAGTACTTC.